This T cell receptor (beta chain) was recorded in a study of blood T cell repertoires in COVID-19. Cohort assignment relied on participant-reported clinical history. Generated by immunoSEQ multiplex PCR, the TCRdb table keeps only in-frame clones and is missing some. The profile shows about 240,000 clones, about 89% of them singletons. The germline V gene has CDR1 MDHEN and CDR2 SYDVKM. The CDR3 sequence is 11 residues long. V gave up 8 bases and J gave up 10 bases, with 9 bases separating them. Sequences were obtained from PBMCs or T cells enriched from blood (not recorded which). The genes are TRBV28 and TRBJ1-6; D might be TRBD1 (5 bases). This clonotype was sampled from a woman aged 30 to 39 who had recovered from COVID-19. This chain's CDR3 is CASGGTSPLHF. In DNA, the CDR3 is TGTGCCAGCGGGGGGACCTCACCCCTCCACTTT. Full variable domain (outside the CDR3, taken from reference TRBV28 and TRBJ1-6): DVKVTQSSRYLVKRTGEKVFLECVQDMDHENMFWYRQDPGLGLRLIYFSYDVKMKEKGDIPEGYSVSREKKERFSLILESASTNQTSMYLCASGGTSPLHFGNGTRLTVT.